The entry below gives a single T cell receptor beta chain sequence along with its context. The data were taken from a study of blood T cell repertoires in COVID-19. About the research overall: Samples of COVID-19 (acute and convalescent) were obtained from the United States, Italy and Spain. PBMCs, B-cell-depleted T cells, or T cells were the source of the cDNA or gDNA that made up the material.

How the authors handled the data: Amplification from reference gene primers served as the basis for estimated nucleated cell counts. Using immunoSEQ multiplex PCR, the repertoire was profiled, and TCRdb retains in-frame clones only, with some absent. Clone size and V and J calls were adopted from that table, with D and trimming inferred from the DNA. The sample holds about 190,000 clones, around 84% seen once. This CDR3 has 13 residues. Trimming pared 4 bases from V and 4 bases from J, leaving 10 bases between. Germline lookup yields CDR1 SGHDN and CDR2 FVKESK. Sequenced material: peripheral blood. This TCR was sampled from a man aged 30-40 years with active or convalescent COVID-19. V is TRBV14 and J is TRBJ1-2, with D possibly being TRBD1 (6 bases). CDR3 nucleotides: TGTGCCAGCAGCCTTCAGGGGAGCTATGGCTACACCTTC. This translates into CASSLQGSYGYTF.